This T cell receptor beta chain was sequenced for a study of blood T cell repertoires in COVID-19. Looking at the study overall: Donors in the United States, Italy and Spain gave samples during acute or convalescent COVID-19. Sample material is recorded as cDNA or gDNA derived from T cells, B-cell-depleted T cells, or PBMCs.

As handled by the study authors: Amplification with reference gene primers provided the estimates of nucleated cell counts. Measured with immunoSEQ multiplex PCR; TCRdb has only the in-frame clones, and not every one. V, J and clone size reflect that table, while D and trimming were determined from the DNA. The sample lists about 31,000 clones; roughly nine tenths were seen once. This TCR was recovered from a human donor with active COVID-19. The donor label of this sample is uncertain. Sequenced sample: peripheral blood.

The CDR3 nucleotides are TGTGCCAGCAGCCAGGCATTGTGGGACAGGGGGCCCACTGAAGCTTTCTTT. Translation gives CASSQALWDRGPTEAFF. The rearrangement uses TRBV3-1 (or the pseudogene TRBV3-2) and TRBJ1-1; 12 positions match TRBD1. The junction had 9 bases not matched to a gene; V was cut back by 3 bases and J by 4 bases. CDR3 length: 17 residues. Germline V lookup: CDR1 LGHDT, CDR2 YNNKEL (reference sequence).